A selection of T cell receptor beta chains follows, all from one sample in a study of blood T cell repertoires in COVID-19. Profiling relied on immunoSEQ multiplex PCR, and the TCRdb table lists in-frame clones only, not all of them. The sample comprises about 370,000 clones, around 87% of which are singletons, and 8% to 13% rests with the top ten. The sample comprised peripheral blood. These receptors originate from a woman in her 30s with COVID-19, enrolled during active disease. Each CDR3 is given with its conserved first and last residue. The D gene is left open where the match is weak. Part of the rows lack a size; the others show once, few, many or a class for expanded clones.

>15|TRBV2|-|-|TRBJ2-1
TGTGCCAGCAGTGGTCTAGCGAGCTCCTACAATGAGCAGTTCTTC
CASSGLASSYNEQFF
>17|TRBV4-1|TRBD2|-|TRBJ2-7
TGCGCCAGCAGCCCTCGTAGGCTAGCGGACGAACCCTACGAGCAGTACTTC
CASSPRRLADEPYEQYF
>13|TRBV18|-|-|TRBJ2-7
TGTGCCAGCTCCCTCGGACAGTCGGGCGAGCAGTACTTC
CASSLGQSGEQYF
>16|TRBV15|-|-|TRBJ1-3
TGTGCCACCAGCAGAGATTTGGGGGGAGTAGGAAACACCATATATTTT
CATSRDLGGVGNTIYF
>13|TRBV6-5|TRBD2|few|TRBJ2-1
TGTGCCAGTCGATCTAGCGGGGACAATGAGCAGTTCTTC
CASRSSGDNEQFF
>13|TRBV19|-|-|TRBJ2-5
TGTGCCAGTAGTCTAGGCAGGGCCGAGACCCAGTACTTC
CASSLGRAETQYF
>13|TRBV7-9|-|-|TRBJ2-5
TGTGCCAGCAGCCGTGGACTTGGAGAGACCCAGTACTTC
CASSRGLGETQYF
>14|TRBV24-1|-|-|TRBJ2-7
TGTGCCACCAGCCCCGGGACATTCCCCTACGAGCAGTACTTC
CATSPGTFPYEQYF
>13|TRBV5-4|-|-|TRBJ2-2
TGTGCCGTTGAGGAGAAGAACACCGGGGAGCTGTTTTTT
CAVEEKNTGELFF
>17|TRBV18|-|-|TRBJ2-5
TGTGCCAGCTCACCTTTCCGCTCGGCGGGATTCCCGGAGACCCAGTACTTC
CASSPFRSAGFPETQYF
>12|TRBV7-9|-|many|TRBJ2-3
TGTGCCAGCAGCCAGGGGACAGATACGCAGTATTTT
CASSQGTDTQYF
>12|TRBV5-1|-|-|TRBJ2-1
TGCGCCAGCAGCTTGGGCGGCAGTGAGCAGTTCTTC
CASSLGGSEQFF
>16|TRBV7-2|-|-|TRBJ2-1
TGTGCCAGCAGCTTAGTCGGGAGACGCTCCTACAATGAGCAGTTCTTC
CASSLVGRRSYNEQFF
>11|TRBV6-2/TRBV6-3|-|-|TRBJ1-1
TGTGCCAGCAGCTCACGGTTCCCGGCTTTCTTT
CASSSRFPAFF
>14|TRBV29-1|TRBD2|-|TRBJ2-5
TGCAGCGTTTCAGCGGGAGCTCCCCTGGAGACCCAGTACTTC
CSVSAGAPLETQYF
>16|TRBV10-3|TRBD1|-|TRBJ2-2
TGTGCCATCAGTGAGCCAGGACAGGGGGCTGGCGGGGAGCTGTTTTTT
CAISEPGQGAGGELFF
>14|TRBV10-3|TRBD1|-|TRBJ2-4
TGTGCCATCAGTGACGGGACAGGGAGGAACATTCAGTACTTC
CAISDGTGRNIQYF
>13|TRBV4-1|-|once|TRBJ2-7
TGCGCCAGCAGCCAAGTGGCGGGTAACGAGCAGTACTTC
CASSQVAGNEQYF
>14|TRBV4-1|-|few|TRBJ1-6
TGCGCCAGCAGCCAAGTTCCGGGAAGCTCACCCCTCCACTTT
CASSQVPGSSPLHF
>15|TRBV21-1|-|-|TRBJ2-7
TGTGCCAGCTCACCCGAACGTGCTAGCTCCTACGAGCAGTACTTC
CASSPERASSYEQYF
>14|TRBV19|-|-|TRBJ2-3
TGTGCCAGTAGTATCCCGGGAGTGCGAGATACGCAGTATTTT
CASSIPGVRDTQYF
>18|TRBV4-1|-|once|TRBJ2-1
TGCGCCAGCAGCCCTTTACCGGGACTCGCAAGCTCCTACAATGAGCAGTTCTTC
CASSPLPGLASSYNEQFF
>17|TRBV14|TRBD2|-|TRBJ2-3
TGTGCCAGCAGCCAAGGAGGGGTGTTGCGGGAGATAGATACGCAGTATTTT
CASSQGGVLREIDTQYF
>16|TRBV19|-|many|TRBJ2-2
TGTGCCAGTAGTAACAATCAGGAGGTGAACACCGGGGAGCTGTTTTTT
CASSNNQEVNTGELFF
>15|TRBV7-2|TRBD2|-|TRBJ2-1
TGTGCCAGCAGCTTAGCTAGCGGGAGAGGGAATGAGCAGTTCTTC
CASSLASGRGNEQFF
>12|TRBV21-1|-|-|TRBJ2-4
TGTGCCAGGAGACTAGCCAAAAACATTCAGTACTTC
CARRLAKNIQYF
>17|TRBV6-1|-|-|TRBJ1-5
TGTGCCAGCAGTGTGACAGGAACCGTTTATAGCAATCAGCCCCAGCATTTT
CASSVTGTVYSNQPQHF
>13|TRBV4-1|-|-|TRBJ2-1
TGCGCCAGCAGCCCCAGTTCCTACAATGAGCAGTTCTTC
CASSPSSYNEQFF
>13|TRBV28|-|-|TRBJ2-5
TGTGCCAGCACTCCTTTTAACCAAGAGACCCAGTACTTC
CASTPFNQETQYF
>15|TRBV7-2|-|-|TRBJ2-7
TGTGCCAGCAGCTTAGTCTCCGGGACTTTCTACGAGCAGTACTTC
CASSLVSGTFYEQYF
>16|TRBV5-1|-|-|TRBJ2-3
TGCGCCAGCAGCCAAAGGGCGGTGAGGGTAACAGATACGCAGTATTTT
CASSQRAVRVTDTQYF
>14|TRBV19|TRBD1|once|TRBJ1-1
TGTGCCAGTTTGACAGGGGGAGGGCACACTGAAGCTTTCTTT
CASLTGGGHTEAFF
>13|TRBV12-3/TRBV12-4|-|-|TRBJ2-7
TGTGCCAGCAGTCCCGATAGCTACTACGAGCAGTACTTC
CASSPDSYYEQYF
>16|TRBV3-1/TRBV3-2|-|-|TRBJ2-7
TGTGCCAGCAGCCAAATTAATCCTTTGTTTAGGGGCGAGCAGTACTTC
CASSQINPLFRGEQYF
>15|TRBV6-5|TRBD1|-|TRBJ2-2
TGTGCCAGCAGTTCTGGACAGGGGAACACCGGGGAGCTGTTTTTT
CASSSGQGNTGELFF
>17|TRBV3-1/TRBV3-2|-|-|TRBJ2-4
TGTGCCAGCAGCCCGAATCCCGCAGCGTCCCCCGGTAACATTCAGTACTTC
CASSPNPAASPGNIQYF